The 4 T cell receptor beta chains below come from one sample, sequenced in a study of blood T cells in healthy people across ages. Primed by a sample-barcoded 5' primer and a J-beta primer mix, a second PCR proceeded for about 6 to 12 cycles. TCRdb ran MiXCR on the 5' RACE reads and lists one entry per CDR3 protein. The top ten clones hold roughly 14% of a sample with 850,000 to 1,100,000 distinct CDR3 sequences, roughly two fifths of them seen once. Material for sequencing was blood. Receptors originate from a man younger than 35 in good health.

This clonotype appeared many times. The V call is TRBV7-2, the J call TRBJ1-2, with D unresolved. This CDR3 contains 13 residues. Trimming took 2 bases from V and 2 from J, leaving 6 bases between them. Germline CDR1 and CDR2: SGHTA and FQGNSA. CDR3 loop: CASSLKTNYGYTF. The CDR3 bases are TGTGCCAGCAGCTTAAAGACAAACTATGGCTACACCTTC.

This clonotype was counted only a few times. The genes are TRBV5-6 and TRBJ2-7, with D uncertain. In germline, CDR1 is SGHDT, CDR2 YYEEEE. Trimming removed 3 bases at V and 2 bases at J, with 12 bases between. The CDR3 is 14 residues long. This CDR3 reads CASSSIAATYEQYF. CDR3 DNA sequence: TGTGCCAGCAGCTCCATCGCCGCGACCTACGAGCAGTACTTC.

The gene calls are TRBV29-1 and TRBJ2-3, with D hard to call. Trimming took 3 bases from V and 5 from J, leaving 6 bases between them. This CDR3 comprises 11 residues. Germline CDR1 is SQVTM and CDR2 is ANQGSEA. The CDR3 nucleotides are TGCAGCGTTGATTGGGTAGATACGCAGTATTTT. Amino acids: CSVDWVDTQYF.

This clonotype has a handful of counts. V and J are TRBV7-2 and TRBJ1-5; 8 bases are a match to TRBD1. This CDR3 is built from 16 residues. V lost 4 bases, J lost 1 base, and 6 bases stayed unmatched. The germline CDR1 and CDR2 sequences are SGHTA and FQGNSA. The CDR3 DNA reads TGTGCCAGCAGCTCTCAGGGGGCGTCAAGCAATCAGCCCCAGCATTTT. It codes for CASSSQGASSNQPQHF.